The 7 T cell receptor beta chains reported below all come from one sample, sequenced in a study of beta chain features in type 1 diabetes. Expressed TCRB transcripts were sequenced because the entire RNA isolate underwent reverse transcription. The repertoire was sequenced with immunoSEQ multiplex PCR; TCRdb's copy has only in-frame clones and lacks some. The sample holds about 350,000 clones, around 20% seen once. Sequencing used naive CD4+ T cells from blood. Source of these receptors: a woman aged 18-29 years in good health.

In this sample, this clone turned up a few times. CDR3 in amino acids: CASSVGAGRNEKLFF. The CDR3 DNA reads as TGTGCCAGCAGCGTAGGGGCAGGCCGGAATGAAAAACTGTTTTTT. This chain connects TRBV9 to TRBJ1-4; unclear D gene. Germline CDR1 reads SGDLS; CDR2 reads YYNGEE. Deletions cut 0 bases from V and 5 bases from J, with 11 bases between. This CDR3 is built from 15 residues.

This chain uses TRBV7-3 with TRBJ2-7, with D unclear. Trimming removed 5 bases from V and 5 bases from J, with 16 bases in between. This CDR3 has 14 residues. CDR1 is SGHTA, CDR2 FQGTGA, per germline. CDR3 coding DNA: TGTGCCAGCAGCCCCGGCAGGAATCTGAACGAGCAGTACTTC. Translation: CASSPGRNLNEQYF.

The gene calls are TRBV5-1 and TRBJ2-1, with TRBD2 identical over 9 bases. Germline V gives CDR1 SGHRS, CDR2 YFSETQ. Trimming cost V 2 bases and J 12 bases; bases outside gene matches: 6. This CDR3 has 13 residues. The CDR3 here is CASSFQGTSTQFF. The CDR3 coding sequence is TGCGCCAGCAGCTTCCAGGGGACTAGCACGCAGTTCTTC. Full variable domain (rest looked up from reference TRBV5-1 and TRBJ2-1): KAGVTQTPRYLIKTRGQQVTLSCSPISGHRSVSWYQQTPGQGLQFLFEYFSETQRNKGNFPGRFSGRQFSNSRSEMNVSTLELGDSALYLCASSFQGTSTQFFGPGTRLTVL.

This clone was recorded a few times. The genes are TRBV7-9 and TRBJ1-1; D possibly corresponds to TRBD1 (5 bases). The germline gives CDR1 SEHNR, CDR2 FQNEAQ (reference sequence). Trimming stripped 5 bases from V and 0 bases from J, with 13 bases between. This CDR3 region has 15 residues. CDR3 sequence: CASSPQGSMNTEAFF. The CDR3 DNA sequence: TGTGCCAGCAGCCCCCAGGGATCCATGAACACTGAAGCTTTCTTT. The whole variable domain, filled in from reference TRBV7-9 and TRBJ1-1, reads DTGVSQNPRHKITKRGQNVTFRCDPISEHNRLYWYRQTLGQGPEFLTYFQNEAQLEKSRLLSDRFSAERPKGSFSTLEIQRTEQGDSAMYLCASSPQGSMNTEAFFGQGTRLTVV.

The chain employs TRBV10-3 and TRBJ2-2, with 7 bases fitting TRBD2. The CDR3 spans 16 residues. Germline CDR1 reads ENHRY; CDR2 reads SYGVKD. With 6 bases clipped from V and 6 bases from J, the junction kept 13 bases outside the gene matches. The CDR3 sequence is CAIRGRDDGSPGELFF. Here the CDR3 DNA reads TGTGCCATCAGGGGGAGGGACGACGGAAGTCCCGGGGAGCTGTTTTTT.

J is TRBJ2-3 and V is TRBV5-1; D perhaps matches TRBD2 (7 bases). The V end was cut by 0 bases, the J end by 2 bases, with 10 bases between. This CDR3 spans 15 amino acids. Per germline, CDR1 SGHRS and CDR2 YFSETQ. The CDR3 spells CASSLERGATDTQYF. In DNA form, the CDR3 reads TGCGCCAGCAGCTTGGAACGGGGGGCCACAGATACGCAGTATTTT.

CDR3 in amino acids: CAESSGGFTNEQFF. CDR3 nucleotide sequence: TGTGCCGAAAGTTCAGGGGGATTTACCAATGAGCAGTTCTTC. The chain carries TRBV19 and TRBJ2-1, with TRBD1 identical over 7 bases. Looked up from germline, CDR1 is LNHDA and CDR2 is SQIVND (reference sequence). After removal of 11 bases from V and 6 bases from J, the junction contained 13 bases not matched to a gene. The CDR3 loop spans 14 amino acids.